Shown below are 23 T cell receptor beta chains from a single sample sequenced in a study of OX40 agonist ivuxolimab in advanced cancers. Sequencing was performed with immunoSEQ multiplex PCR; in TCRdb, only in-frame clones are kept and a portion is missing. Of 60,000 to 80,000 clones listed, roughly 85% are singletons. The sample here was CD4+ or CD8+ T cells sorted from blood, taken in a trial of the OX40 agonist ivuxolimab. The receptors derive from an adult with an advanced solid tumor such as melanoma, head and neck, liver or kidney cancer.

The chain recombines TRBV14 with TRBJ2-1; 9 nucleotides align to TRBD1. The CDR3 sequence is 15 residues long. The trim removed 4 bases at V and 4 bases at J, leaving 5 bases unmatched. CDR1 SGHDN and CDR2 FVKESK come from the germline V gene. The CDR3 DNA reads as TGTGCCAGCAGCCGACCCGGGACAGGGTACAATGAGCAGTTCTTC. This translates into CASSRPGTGYNEQFF.

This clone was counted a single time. CDR3 region: CASSMWDMGNQPQHF. In DNA form, the CDR3 reads TGTGCCAGTAGTATGTGGGATATGGGCAATCAGCCCCAGCATTTT. This chain uses TRBV19 with TRBJ1-5; no definite D call. CDR1 LNHDA and CDR2 SQIVND come from the germline V gene (reference sequence). Trimming took 3 bases from V and 2 from J, leaving 11 bases between them. CDR3 size: 15 residues.

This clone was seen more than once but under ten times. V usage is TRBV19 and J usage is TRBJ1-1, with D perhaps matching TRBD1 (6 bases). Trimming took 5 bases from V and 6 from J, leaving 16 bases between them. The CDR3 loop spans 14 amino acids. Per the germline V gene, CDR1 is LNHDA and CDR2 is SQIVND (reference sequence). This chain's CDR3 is CASSFHREEAEAFF. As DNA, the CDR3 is TGTGCCAGTAGTTTCCACAGGGAGGAGGCTGAAGCTTTCTTT.

The DNA of the CDR3 is TGTGCCAGCAGTGGGGGCCGTACAGAAACGTCTACTAATGAAAAACTGTTTTTT. It specifies CASSGGRTETSTNEKLFF. The rearrangement links TRBV6-1 to TRBJ1-4, with D maybe TRBD1 (5 bases). The germline CDR1 and CDR2 sequences are MNHNS and SASEGT. The CDR3 covers 18 residues. The V end was cut by 4 bases, the J end by 2 bases, with 20 bases between.

CDR3 in DNA: TGCAGCTCCAGCACGGGGGGCGCTGGGGCCAACGTCCTGACTTTC. Protein sequence: CSSSTGGAGANVLTF. The rearrangement uses TRBV29-1 and TRBJ2-6; a possible D gene is TRBD2 (7 bases). The germline gives CDR1 SQVTM, CDR2 ANQGSEA. The CDR3 is made up of 15 amino acids. Trimming stripped 8 bases from V and 2 bases from J, with 16 bases between.

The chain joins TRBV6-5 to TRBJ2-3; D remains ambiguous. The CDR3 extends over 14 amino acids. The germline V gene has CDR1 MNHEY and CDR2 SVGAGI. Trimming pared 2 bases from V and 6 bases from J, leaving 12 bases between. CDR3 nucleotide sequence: TGTGCCAGCAGTTACAGGTCTGGTGAGGATACGCAGTATTTT. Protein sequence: CASSYRSGEDTQYF.

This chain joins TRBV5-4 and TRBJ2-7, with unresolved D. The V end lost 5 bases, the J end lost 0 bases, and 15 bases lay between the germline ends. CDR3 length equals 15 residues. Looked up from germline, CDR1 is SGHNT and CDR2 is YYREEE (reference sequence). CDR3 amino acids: CASSIDGRSSYEQYF. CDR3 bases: TGTGCCAGCAGTATAGACGGCAGGAGCTCCTACGAGCAGTACTTC.

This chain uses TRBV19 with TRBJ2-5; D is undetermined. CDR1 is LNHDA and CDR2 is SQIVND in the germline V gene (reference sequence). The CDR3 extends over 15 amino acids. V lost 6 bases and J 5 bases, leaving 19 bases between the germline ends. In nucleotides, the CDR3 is TGTGCCAGTAGCCCCCGATCACGAGAAGGGGAGACCCAGTACTTC. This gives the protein CASSPRSREGETQYF.

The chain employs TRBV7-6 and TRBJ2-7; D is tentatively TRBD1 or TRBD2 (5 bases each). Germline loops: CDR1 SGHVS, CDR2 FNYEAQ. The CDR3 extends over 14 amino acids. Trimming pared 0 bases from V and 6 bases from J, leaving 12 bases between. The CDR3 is CASSLAGVQAEQYF. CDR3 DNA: TGTGCCAGCAGCTTAGCGGGGGTACAGGCCGAGCAGTACTTC.

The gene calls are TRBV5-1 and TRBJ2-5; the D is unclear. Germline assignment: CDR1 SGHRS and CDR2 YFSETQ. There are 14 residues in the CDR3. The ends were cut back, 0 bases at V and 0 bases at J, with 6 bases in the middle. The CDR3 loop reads CASSLAPDQETQYF. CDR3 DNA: TGCGCCAGCAGCTTGGCCCCAGACCAAGAGACCCAGTACTTC.

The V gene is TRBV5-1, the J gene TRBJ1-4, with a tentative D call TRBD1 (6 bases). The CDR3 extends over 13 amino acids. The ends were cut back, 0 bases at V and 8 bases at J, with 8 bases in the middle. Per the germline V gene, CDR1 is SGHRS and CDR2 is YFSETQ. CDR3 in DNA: TGCGCCAGCAGCTTGGGACAGGACGAAAAACTGTTTTTT. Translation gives CASSLGQDEKLFF.

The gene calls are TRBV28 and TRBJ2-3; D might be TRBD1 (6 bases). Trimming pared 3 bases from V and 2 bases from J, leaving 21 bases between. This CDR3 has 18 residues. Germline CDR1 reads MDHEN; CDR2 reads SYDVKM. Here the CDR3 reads CASSFPWTVPLSTDTQYF. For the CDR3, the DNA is TGTGCCAGCAGTTTCCCCTGGACAGTGCCATTGTCCACAGATACGCAGTATTTT.

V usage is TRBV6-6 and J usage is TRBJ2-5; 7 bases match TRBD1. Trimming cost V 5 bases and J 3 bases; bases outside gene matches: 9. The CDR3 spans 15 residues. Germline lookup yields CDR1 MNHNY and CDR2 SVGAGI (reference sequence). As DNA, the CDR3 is TGTGCCAGCAGTGCACTGGGGACAGTTAAAGAGACCCAGTACTTC. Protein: CASSALGTVKETQYF.

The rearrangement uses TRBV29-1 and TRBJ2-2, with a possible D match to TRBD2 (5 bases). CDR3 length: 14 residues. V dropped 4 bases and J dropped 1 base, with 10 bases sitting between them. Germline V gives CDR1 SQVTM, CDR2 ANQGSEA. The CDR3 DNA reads TGCAGCGTTGGGACTTCTCTGAACACCGGGGAGCTGTTTTTT. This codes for CSVGTSLNTGELFF.

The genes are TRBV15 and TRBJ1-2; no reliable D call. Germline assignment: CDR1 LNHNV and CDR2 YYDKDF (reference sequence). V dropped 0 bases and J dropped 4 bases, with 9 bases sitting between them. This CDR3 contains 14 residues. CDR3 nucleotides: TGTGCCACCAGCAGAGATATGGCCAGCTATGGCTACACCTTC. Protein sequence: CATSRDMASYGYTF.

The CDR3, as DNA: TGTGCCGTCGGACCCTTCAGGGGGACTTCCTACGAGCAGTACTTC. It yields the protein CAVGPFRGTSYEQYF. V gene TRBV7-6 combines with J gene TRBJ2-7; possibly TRBD1 for D (7 bases). The germline V and J ends were trimmed by 11 bases and 1 base, with 21 bases remaining between them. CDR1 and CDR2 from the germline V gene are SGHVS and FNYEAQ. CDR3 length: 15 amino acids.

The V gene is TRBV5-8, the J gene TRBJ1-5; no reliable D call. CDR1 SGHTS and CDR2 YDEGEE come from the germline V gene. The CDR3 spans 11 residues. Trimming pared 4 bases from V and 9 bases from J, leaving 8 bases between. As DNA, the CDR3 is TGTGCCAGCAGCCGACGGGGGCCCCAGCATTTT. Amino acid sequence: CASSRRGPQHF.

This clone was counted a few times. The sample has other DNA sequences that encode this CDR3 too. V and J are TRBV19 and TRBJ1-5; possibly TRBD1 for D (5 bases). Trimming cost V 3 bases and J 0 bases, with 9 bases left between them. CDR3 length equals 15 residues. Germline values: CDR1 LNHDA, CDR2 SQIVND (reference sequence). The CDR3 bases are TGTGCCAGTAGTATTGGGGGGTATAGCAATCAGCCCCAGCATTTT. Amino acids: CASSIGGYSNQPQHF.

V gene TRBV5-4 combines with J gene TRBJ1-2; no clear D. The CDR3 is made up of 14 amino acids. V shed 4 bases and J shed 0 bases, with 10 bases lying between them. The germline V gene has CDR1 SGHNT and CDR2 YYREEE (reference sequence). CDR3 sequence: CASSPLRTNYGYTF. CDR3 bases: TGTGCCAGCAGCCCCCTCAGGACTAACTATGGCTACACCTTC. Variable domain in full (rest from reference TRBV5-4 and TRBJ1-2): ETGVTQSPTHLIKTRGQQVTLRCSSQSGHNTVSWYQQALGQGPQFIFQYYREEENGRGNFPPRFSGLQFPNYSSELNVNALELDDSALYLCASSPLRTNYGYTFGSGTRLTVV.

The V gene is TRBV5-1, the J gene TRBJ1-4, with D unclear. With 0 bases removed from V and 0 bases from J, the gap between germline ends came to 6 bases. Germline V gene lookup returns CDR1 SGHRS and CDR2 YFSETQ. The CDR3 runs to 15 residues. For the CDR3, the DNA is TGCGCCAGCAGCTTGGAAGTTGCAACTAATGAAAAACTGTTTTTT. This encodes CASSLEVATNEKLFF.

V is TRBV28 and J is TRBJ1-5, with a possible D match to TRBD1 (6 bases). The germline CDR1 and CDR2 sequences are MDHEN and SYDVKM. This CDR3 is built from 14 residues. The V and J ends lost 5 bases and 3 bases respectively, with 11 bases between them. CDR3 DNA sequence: TGTGCCAGCAGTGTGGGGGGGCCCAATCAGCCCCAGCATTTT. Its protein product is CASSVGGPNQPQHF.

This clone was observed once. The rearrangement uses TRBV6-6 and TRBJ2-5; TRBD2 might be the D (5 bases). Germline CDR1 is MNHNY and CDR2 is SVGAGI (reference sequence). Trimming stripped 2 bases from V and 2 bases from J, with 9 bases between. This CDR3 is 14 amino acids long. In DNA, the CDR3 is TGTGCCAGCAGTTACCACGGGGAGCAAGAGACCCAGTACTTC. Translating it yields CASSYHGEQETQYF.

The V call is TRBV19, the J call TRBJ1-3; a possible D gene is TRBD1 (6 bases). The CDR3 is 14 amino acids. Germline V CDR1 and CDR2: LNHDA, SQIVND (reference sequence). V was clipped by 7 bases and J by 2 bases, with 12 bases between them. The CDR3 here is CASNPGAAGNTIYF. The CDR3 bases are TGTGCCAGTAACCCGGGGGCGGCTGGAAACACCATATATTTT.